This TCR beta chain emerged from a study of cytomegalovirus exposure and HLA in healthy donors. The CDR3 consists of 15 residues. Germline V gene sequence: CDR1 SNHLY, CDR2 FYNNEI. Trimming took 6 bases from V and 8 from J; bases not matched to a gene: 12. The study ran its PCR with 60 Vbeta and 13 Jbeta primers. Libraries were prepared by immunoSEQ multiplex PCR; TCRdb keeps only in-frame clonotypes and omits some of them. Counted here are 130,000 to 150,000 clones, roughly 79% occurring once; the ten biggest clones make up under 10%. Sequencing was done on a sample of PBMCs. The rearrangement links TRBV2 to TRBJ1-5; TRBD1 agrees at 8 bases. This receptor was identified in an older woman in good health and CMV-seropositive. CDR3 sequence reads: CASRDGQGDGKPQHF. The CDR3 DNA is TGTGCCAGCAGGGACGGACAGGGTGATGGTAAGCCCCAGCATTTT.